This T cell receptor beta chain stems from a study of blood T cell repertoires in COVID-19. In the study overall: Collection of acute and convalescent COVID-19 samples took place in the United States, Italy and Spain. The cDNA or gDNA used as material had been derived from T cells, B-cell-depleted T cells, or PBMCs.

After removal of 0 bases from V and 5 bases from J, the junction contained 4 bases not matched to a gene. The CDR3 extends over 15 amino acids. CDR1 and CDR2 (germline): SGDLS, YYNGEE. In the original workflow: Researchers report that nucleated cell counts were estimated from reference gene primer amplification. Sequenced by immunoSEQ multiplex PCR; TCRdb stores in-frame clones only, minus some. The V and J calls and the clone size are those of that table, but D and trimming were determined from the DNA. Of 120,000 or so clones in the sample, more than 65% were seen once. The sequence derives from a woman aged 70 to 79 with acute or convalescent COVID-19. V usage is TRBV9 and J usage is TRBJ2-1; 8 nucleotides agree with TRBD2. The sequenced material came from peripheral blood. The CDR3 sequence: CASSVATSGDNEQFF. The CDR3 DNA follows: TGTGCCAGCAGCGTAGCTACTAGCGGAGACAATGAGCAGTTCTTC. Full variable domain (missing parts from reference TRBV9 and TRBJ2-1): DSGVTQTPKHLITATGQRVTLRCSPRSGDLSVYWYQQSLDQGLQFLIQYYNGEERAKGNILERFSAQQFPDLHSELNLSSLELGDSALYFCASSVATSGDNEQFFGPGTRLTVL.